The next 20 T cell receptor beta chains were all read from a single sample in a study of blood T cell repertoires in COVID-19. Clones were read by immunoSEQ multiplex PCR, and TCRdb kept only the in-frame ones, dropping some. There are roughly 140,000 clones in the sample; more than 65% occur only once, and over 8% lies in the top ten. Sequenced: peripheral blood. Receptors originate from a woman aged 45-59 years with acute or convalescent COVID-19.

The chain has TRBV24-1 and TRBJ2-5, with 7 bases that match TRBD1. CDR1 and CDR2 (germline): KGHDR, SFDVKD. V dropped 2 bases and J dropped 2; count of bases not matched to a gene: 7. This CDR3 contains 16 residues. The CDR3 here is CATSDSRDSVQETQYF. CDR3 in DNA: TGTGCCACCAGTGATTCCCGGGACAGCGTGCAAGAGACCCAGTACTTC.

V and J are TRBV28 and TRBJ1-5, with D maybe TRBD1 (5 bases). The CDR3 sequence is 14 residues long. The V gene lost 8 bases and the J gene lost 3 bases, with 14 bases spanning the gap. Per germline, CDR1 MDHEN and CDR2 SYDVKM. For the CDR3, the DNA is TGTGCCAGCGTAATCGGGGGGATCAATCAGCCCCAGCATTTT. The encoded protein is CASVIGGINQPQHF.

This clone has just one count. The CDR3 region has the DNA TGCGCCAGCAGCCAAGATAGTCAGGGTTTCACAGATACGCAGTATTTT. Protein product: CASSQDSQGFTDTQYF. This sequence joins TRBV4-3 and TRBJ2-3, with a possible D match to TRBD1 (5 bases). The CDR3 consists of 16 residues. The V gene's germline CDR1 is LGHNA and CDR2 YSLEER. The V end lost 0 bases, the J end lost 2 bases, and 12 bases lay between the germline ends.

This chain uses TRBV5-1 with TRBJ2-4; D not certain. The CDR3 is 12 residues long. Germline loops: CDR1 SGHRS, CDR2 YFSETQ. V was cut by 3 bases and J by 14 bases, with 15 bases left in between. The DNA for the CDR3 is TGCGCCAGCAGCTCCGTCGGAGAGGAAAAGTACTTC. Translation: CASSSVGEEKYF.

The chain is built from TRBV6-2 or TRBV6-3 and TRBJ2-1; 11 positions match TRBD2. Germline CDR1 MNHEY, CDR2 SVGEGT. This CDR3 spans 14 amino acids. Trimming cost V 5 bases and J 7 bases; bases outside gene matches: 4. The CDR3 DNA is TGTGCCAGCAGTCGACTAGCGGGGAGGAATGAGCAGTTCTTC. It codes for CASSRLAGRNEQFF.

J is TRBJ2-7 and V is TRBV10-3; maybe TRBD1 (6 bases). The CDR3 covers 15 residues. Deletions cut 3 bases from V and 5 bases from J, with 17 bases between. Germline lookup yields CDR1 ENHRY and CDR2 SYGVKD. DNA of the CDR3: TGTGCCATCAGTGAAAGTCAGGCAGGGGACAACGAGCAGTACTTC. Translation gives CAISESQAGDNEQYF.

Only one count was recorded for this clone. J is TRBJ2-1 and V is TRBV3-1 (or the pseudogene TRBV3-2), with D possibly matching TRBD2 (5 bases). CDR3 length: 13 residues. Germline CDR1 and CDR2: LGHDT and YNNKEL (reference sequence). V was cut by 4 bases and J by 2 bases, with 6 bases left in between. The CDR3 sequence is CASSPSTYNEQFF. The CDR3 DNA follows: TGTGCCAGCAGCCCTAGCACCTACAATGAGCAGTTCTTC.

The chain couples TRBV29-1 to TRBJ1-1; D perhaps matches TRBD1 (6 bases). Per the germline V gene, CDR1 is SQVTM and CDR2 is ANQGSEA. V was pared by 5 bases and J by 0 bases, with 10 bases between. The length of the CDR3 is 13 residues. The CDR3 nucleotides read TGCAGCGTTTACGACAGGCTGAACACTGAAGCTTTCTTT. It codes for CSVYDRLNTEAFF.

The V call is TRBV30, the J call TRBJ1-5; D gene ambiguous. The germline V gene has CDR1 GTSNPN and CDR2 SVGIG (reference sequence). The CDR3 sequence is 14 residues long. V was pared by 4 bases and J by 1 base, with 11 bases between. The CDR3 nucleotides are TGTGCCTGGAATTCTGGGCCAAGCAATCAGCCCCAGCATTTT. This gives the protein CAWNSGPSNQPQHF.

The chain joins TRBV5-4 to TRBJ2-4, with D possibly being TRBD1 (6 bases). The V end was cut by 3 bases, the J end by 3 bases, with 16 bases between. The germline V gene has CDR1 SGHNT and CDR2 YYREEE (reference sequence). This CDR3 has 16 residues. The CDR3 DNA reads TGTGCCAGCAGCTCTCAGGGGAGTTCGGGCAAAAACATTCAGTACTTC. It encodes CASSSQGSSGKNIQYF. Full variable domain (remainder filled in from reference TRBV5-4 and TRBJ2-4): ETGVTQSPTHLIKTRGQQVTLRCSSQSGHNTVSWYQQALGQGPQFIFQYYREEENGRGNFPPRFSGLQFPNYSSELNVNALELDDSALYLCASSSQGSSGKNIQYFGAGTRLSVL.

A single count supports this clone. CDR3 loop: CASSVMGMNTEAFF. CDR3 bases: TGTGCCAGCAGCGTTATGGGCATGAACACTGAAGCTTTCTTT. The chain carries TRBV9 and TRBJ1-1; the D is unclear. V shed 2 bases and J shed 0 bases, with 8 bases lying between them. This CDR3 is 14 amino acids long. Germline V CDR1 and CDR2: SGDLS, YYNGEE.

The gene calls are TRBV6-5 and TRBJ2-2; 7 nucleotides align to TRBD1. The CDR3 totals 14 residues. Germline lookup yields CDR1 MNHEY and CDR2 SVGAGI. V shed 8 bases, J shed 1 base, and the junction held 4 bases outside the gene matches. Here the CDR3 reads CASGRQGNTGELFF. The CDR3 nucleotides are TGTGCCAGCGGTAGACAGGGGAACACCGGGGAGCTGTTTTTT.

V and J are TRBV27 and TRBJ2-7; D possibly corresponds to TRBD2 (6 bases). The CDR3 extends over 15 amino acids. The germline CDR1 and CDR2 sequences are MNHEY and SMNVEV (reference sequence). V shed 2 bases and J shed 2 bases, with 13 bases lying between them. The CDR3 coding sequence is TGTGCCAGCAGTTTAGTGGGGGGTTCGGCCTACGAGCAGTACTTC. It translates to CASSLVGGSAYEQYF.

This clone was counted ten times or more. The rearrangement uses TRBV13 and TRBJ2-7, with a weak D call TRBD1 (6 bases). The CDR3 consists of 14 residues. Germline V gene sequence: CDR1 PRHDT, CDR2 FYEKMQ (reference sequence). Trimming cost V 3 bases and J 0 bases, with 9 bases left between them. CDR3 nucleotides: TGTGCCAGCAGCTTCCAGGACAGCTCCTACGAGCAGTACTTC. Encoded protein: CASSFQDSSYEQYF.

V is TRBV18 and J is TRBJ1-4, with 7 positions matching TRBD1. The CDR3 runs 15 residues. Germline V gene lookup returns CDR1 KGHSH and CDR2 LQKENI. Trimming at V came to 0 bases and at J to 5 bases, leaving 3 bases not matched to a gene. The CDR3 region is CASSPPNRGNEKLFF. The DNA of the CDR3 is TGTGCCAGCTCACCACCGAACAGGGGAAATGAAAAACTGTTTTTT.

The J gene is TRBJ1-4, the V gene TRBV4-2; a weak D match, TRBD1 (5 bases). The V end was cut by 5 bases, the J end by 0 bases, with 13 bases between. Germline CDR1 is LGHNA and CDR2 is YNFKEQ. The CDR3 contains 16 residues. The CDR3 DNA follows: TGTGCCAGCAGCGAGACAGCTAGTGCAACTAATGAAAAACTGTTTTTT. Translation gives CASSETASATNEKLFF.

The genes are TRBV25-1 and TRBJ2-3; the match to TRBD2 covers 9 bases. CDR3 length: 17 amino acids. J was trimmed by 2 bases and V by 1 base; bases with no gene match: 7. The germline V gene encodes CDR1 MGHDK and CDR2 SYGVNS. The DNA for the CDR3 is TGTGCCAGCAGTGAATTTTCTAGCGGGACGGACACAGATACGCAGTATTTT. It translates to CASSEFSSGTDTDTQYF.

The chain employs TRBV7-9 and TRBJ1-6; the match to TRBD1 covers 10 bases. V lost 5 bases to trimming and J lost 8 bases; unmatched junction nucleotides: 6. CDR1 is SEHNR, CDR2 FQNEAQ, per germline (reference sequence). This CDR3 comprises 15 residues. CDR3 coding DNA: TGTGCCAGCAGCCCATGGACAGGGGGGGATTCACCCCTCCACTTT. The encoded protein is CASSPWTGGDSPLHF.

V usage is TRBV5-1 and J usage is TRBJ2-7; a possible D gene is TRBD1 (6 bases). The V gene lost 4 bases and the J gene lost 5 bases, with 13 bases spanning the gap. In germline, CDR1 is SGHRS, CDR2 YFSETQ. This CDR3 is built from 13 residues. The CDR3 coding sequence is TGCGCCAGCAGCCTTATCAGGGGCGACGAGCAGTACTTC. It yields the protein CASSLIRGDEQYF.

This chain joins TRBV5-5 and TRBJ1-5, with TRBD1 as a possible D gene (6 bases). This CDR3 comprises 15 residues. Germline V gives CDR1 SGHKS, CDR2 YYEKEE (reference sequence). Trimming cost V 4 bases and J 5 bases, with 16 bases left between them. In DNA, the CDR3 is TGTGCCAGCAGCCCGATGGGGGGGGGCTATCAGCCCCAGCATTTT. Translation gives CASSPMGGGYQPQHF. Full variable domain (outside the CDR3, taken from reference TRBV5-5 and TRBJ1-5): DAGVTQSPTHLIKTRGQQVTLRCSPISGHKSVSWYQQVLGQGPQFIFQYYEKEERGRGNFPDRFSARQFPNYSSELNVNALLLGDSALYLCASSPMGGGYQPQHFGDGTRLSIL.